This TCR beta chain is drawn from a study of patients and donors after allogeneic stem cell transplantation. TCRdb re-called the RT-PCR reads through MiXCR, storing one row per CDR3 protein. The profile shows some 150,000 distinct CDR3 sequences, approximately 40% of them singletons. Germline lookup yields CDR1 SGHRS and CDR2 YFSETQ. CDR3 size: 14 residues. V was trimmed by 2 bases and J by 5 bases, leaving 13 bases between them. V gene TRBV5-1 combines with J gene TRBJ1-1; weak D call: TRBD1 (6 bases). Material: blood, either unsorted or a sorted T cell fraction (not recorded which). The sequence derives from a human donor who was either an allogeneic HSCT recipient or a stem cell or donor lymphocyte infusion donor (not recorded which). It is not recorded whose cells these are; they may come from a transplant donor. The CDR3 sequence is CASSFDGGGTEAFF. CDR3 bases: TGCGCCAGCAGCTTTGACGGGGGCGGAACTGAAGCTTTCTTT.